The present TCR beta chain was sequenced within a study of tumor and adjacent non-tumor tissue in lung cancer. About the research overall: Histology: around 13 adenocarcinoma, a couple of squamous cell carcinoma, 1 small cell lung cancer. Each sample yielded roughly 4 million productive TCRbeta reads on average. Broader study findings: Significantly higher TCR diversity was found in tumor than normal lung.

Germline V gene sequence: CDR1 DFQATT, CDR2 SNEGSKA (reference sequence). This CDR3 spans 19 amino acids. About this clonotype: Antigen: not known. Lacking the conserved final phenylalanine or tryptophan, this CDR3 likely reflects a read error.

TCRbeta libraries were built with three rounds of nested PCR, modified from ARM-PCR. TCRdb re-analysed the multiplex PCR reads in MiXCR, keeping a single row per CDR3 protein. The table records 110,000 or so distinct CDR3 sequences, more than 60% of them present only once. No cell sorting was done before RNA was extracted from the tissue. Newly diagnosed lung cancer patients had thoracic surgery in China, August–late 2014, without prior chemotherapy. The receptor was derived from an older woman with non-small cell lung cancer. Source material: lung tumor tissue. The chain couples TRBV20-1 to TRBJ2-3; 11 bases are shared with TRBD2. The DNA of the CDR3 is TGCAGTGCTAGAGTCCCACCGCGACTAGCGGGGATACGCACAAATACGCAGTATTAT. Protein sequence: CSARVPPRLAGIRTNTQYY.